These 12 T cell receptor beta chains originate from one sample sequenced in a study of beta chain features in type 1 diabetes. No antigen has been assigned to these receptors. Sequenced material consisted of expressed TCRB transcripts (all of the isolated RNA was reverse transcribed). TCRdb's table, derived via immunoSEQ multiplex PCR, lists solely in-frame clones and lacks some. The repertoire has fewer than 200,000 clones, 10% of them found once; the top ten carry more than 0.4%. General observations from the study: Shortening that was moderate but significant affected the TCRB CDR3s of Type 1 diabetes patients in all four CD4+ subsets.

The sample taken for sequencing was central memory CD4+ T cells from blood. The receptors were sampled from a man aged 30 to 39 with type 1 diabetes.

The CDR3 sequence is CASSGRTSTDTQYF. The CDR3, as DNA: TGTGCCAGCAGCGGCCGGACTAGCACAGATACGCAGTATTTT. The rearrangement uses TRBV7-2 and TRBJ2-3; possibly TRBD2 for D (5 bases). The CDR3 totals 14 residues. The germline CDR1 and CDR2 sequences are SGHTA and FQGNSA. Trimming removed 5 bases from V and 0 bases from J, with 9 bases in between.

The genes are TRBV5-1 and TRBJ2-7; 8 positions agree with TRBD1. With V trimmed by 4 bases and J by 3 bases, 6 bases remained unmatched. The germline V gene encodes CDR1 SGHRS and CDR2 YFSETQ. This CDR3 comprises 14 residues. For the CDR3, the DNA is TGCGCCAGCAGCCCGCAGGGGGCCAGCTACGAGCAGTACTTC. This gives the protein CASSPQGASYEQYF.

The V and J genes are TRBV11-2 and TRBJ2-7, with D perhaps TRBD2 (5 bases). CDR1 is SGHAT, CDR2 FQNNGV, per germline. The CDR3 runs to 14 residues. With 0 bases removed from V and 1 base from J, the gap between germline ends came to 7 bases. CDR3 in amino acids: CASSLDRGSYEQYF. As DNA, the CDR3 is TGTGCCAGCAGCTTAGATAGAGGGTCCTACGAGCAGTACTTC. The complete variable domain, with remaining parts taken from reference TRBV11-2 and TRBJ2-7, reads EAGVAQSPRYKIIEKRQSVAFWCNPISGHATLYWYQQILGQGPKLLIQFQNNGVVDDSQLPKDRFSAERLKGVDSTLKIQPAKLEDSAVYLCASSLDRGSYEQYFGPGTRLTVT.

V usage is TRBV4-3 and J usage is TRBJ2-1, with D possibly matching TRBD2 (6 bases). Germline-derived CDR1 and CDR2 are LGHNA and YSLEER. The CDR3 sequence is 14 residues long. The V gene lost 2 bases and the J gene lost 6 bases, with 11 bases spanning the gap. Here the CDR3 DNA reads TGCGCCAGCAGCCAACTAGAGGGAGGCAATGAGCAGTTCTTC. It translates to CASSQLEGGNEQFF.

This clone was observed a handful of times. The V and J genes are TRBV7-9 and TRBJ1-5; TRBD1 aligns across 8 bases. The CDR3 extends over 14 amino acids. Trimming took 5 bases from V and 8 from J; bases not matched to a gene: 8. Germline assignment: CDR1 SEHNR and CDR2 FQNEAQ (reference sequence). DNA for the CDR3: TGTGCCAGCAGCCCCGGACAGGGCCTAGAGCCCCAGCATTTT. The encoded protein is CASSPGQGLEPQHF.

In this sample, this clone turned up a few times. The chain uses TRBV21-1 and TRBJ2-3; TRBD1, the table's D call, lacks a check against the DNA. TRBV21-1 is labeled a pseudogene. The CDR3 is 14 residues long. The CDR3 nucleotides are TGTGCCAGCACCACGACAGGGCGAGGAGATACGCAGTATTTT. It specifies CASTTTGRGDTQYF.

V usage is TRBV7-9 and J usage is TRBJ2-5; a weak D match, TRBD2 (5 bases). Per germline, CDR1 SEHNR and CDR2 FQNEAQ (reference sequence). The ends were cut back, 5 bases at V and 4 bases at J, with 17 bases in the middle. The CDR3 loop spans 15 amino acids. The CDR3 DNA reads TGTGCCAGCAGCATGGGTGGGGAGTCGGGAGAGACCCAGTACTTC. Its translation is CASSMGGESGETQYF.

This clone was counted a few times. J is TRBJ2-5 and V is TRBV7-6; 10 bases align to TRBD2. V shed 4 bases, J shed 5 bases, and the junction held 13 bases outside the gene matches. The CDR3 has 17 residues. Germline CDR1 reads SGHVS; CDR2 reads FNYEAQ. The CDR3 is CASSSSTLAGEYETQYF. The DNA for the CDR3 is TGTGCCAGCAGCTCTAGCACCCTAGCGGGAGAATATGAGACCCAGTACTTC.

The chain joins TRBV6-5 to TRBJ2-5; D gene ambiguous. V was shortened by 0 bases and J by 2 bases, with 10 bases between the two germline ends. Germline CDR1 and CDR2: MNHEY and SVGAGI. The CDR3 runs 15 residues. CDR3 coding DNA: TGTGCCAGCAGTTACTCCCCCGGTACGCAAGAGACCCAGTACTTC. This gives the protein CASSYSPGTQETQYF.

The rearrangement links TRBV2 to TRBJ2-2; the match to TRBD1 covers 8 bases. Germline lookup yields CDR1 SNHLY and CDR2 FYNNEI. V dropped 5 bases and J dropped 4; count of bases not matched to a gene: 3. The length of the CDR3 is 14 residues. CDR3 sequence reads: CASSRDRGTGELFF. The CDR3 DNA reads as TGTGCCAGCAGTAGAGACAGGGGCACCGGGGAGCTGTTTTTT.

This clone was counted between two and nine times. CDR3 sequence: CASSPQCRDLAKNIQYF. CDR3 DNA: TGTGCCAGCAGCCCGCAATGCCGGGACTTAGCCAAAAACATTCAGTACTTC. V and J are TRBV21-1 and TRBJ2-4; the table's D call of TRBD2 was not tested on the DNA. TRBV21-1 counts as a pseudogene. The CDR3 totals 17 residues.

This clone was seen more than once but under ten times. V and J are TRBV4-3 and TRBJ1-4, with D possibly TRBD1 on 5 matching bases. CDR1 and CDR2 (germline): LGHNA, YSLEER. The CDR3 contains 16 residues. Trimming cost V 0 bases and J 3 bases, with 11 bases left between them. The CDR3 nucleotides read TGCGCCAGCAGCCAAGATAGGGCAGGGCCTAATGAAAAACTGTTTTTT. This encodes CASSQDRAGPNEKLFF.